These 15 T cell receptor beta chains were sequenced from one sample in a study of cytomegalovirus exposure and HLA in healthy donors. In the PCR, 60 Vbeta and 13 Jbeta primers were used. Assay used: immunoSEQ multiplex PCR; TCRdb lists only in-frame clones, some missing. The table shows 140,000 or so clones, with 88% occurring only once. Material for sequencing was PBMCs. The receptors were gathered from a middle-aged woman in good health and CMV-seronegative.

The J gene is TRBJ2-7, the V gene TRBV6-5, with 7 bases lining up with TRBD1. The trim removed 2 bases at V and 0 bases at J, leaving 4 bases unmatched. This CDR3 is built from 15 residues. CDR1 and CDR2 from the germline V gene are MNHEY and SVGAGI. The CDR3 sequence: CASSYVQGDSYEQYF. For the CDR3, the DNA is TGTGCCAGCAGTTACGTCCAGGGGGACTCCTACGAGCAGTACTTC.

For the CDR3, the DNA is TGTGCCAGCAGTTTAGTTTTGGGCTCCTCCTACGAGCAGTACTTC. Translating it yields CASSLVLGSSYEQYF. V usage is TRBV27 and J usage is TRBJ2-7; no definite D call. CDR1 and CDR2 from the germline V gene are MNHEY and SMNVEV (reference sequence). The germline V and J ends were trimmed by 2 bases and 0 bases, with 11 bases remaining between them. The CDR3 is made up of 15 amino acids.

This clone has just one count. Here the CDR3 reads CASSLYILGGQGETQYF. For the CDR3, the DNA is TGTGCCAGCAGTTTATATATCTTAGGGGGACAGGGAGAGACCCAGTACTTC. The chain is built from TRBV28 and TRBJ2-5, with 9 bases aligning to TRBD1. The germline V gene has CDR1 MDHEN and CDR2 SYDVKM. V shed 1 base and J 4 bases; nucleotides not matched to a gene: 10. This CDR3 contains 17 residues.

V and J are TRBV7-8 and TRBJ2-1; TRBD2 agrees at 8 bases. The CDR3 consists of 14 residues. Germline assignment: CDR1 SGHVS and CDR2 FQNEAQ. Trimming at V came to 10 bases and at J to 4 bases, leaving 9 bases not matched to a gene. The CDR3 DNA is TGTGCCACAGAAAAGCGGGAGCAGTACAATGAGCAGTTCTTC. Translation: CATEKREQYNEQFF.

V usage is TRBV11-3 and J usage is TRBJ1-1; D uncertain. Germline CDR1 and CDR2: SGHNT and YENEEA. The CDR3 spans 15 residues. The V gene lost 1 base and the J gene lost 0 bases, with 9 bases spanning the gap. For the CDR3, the DNA is TGTGCCAGCAGCTTAGGCCCGCAGATGAACACTGAAGCTTTCTTT. This gives the protein CASSLGPQMNTEAFF.

This clone was observed a handful of times. The chain couples TRBV6-6 to TRBJ2-1, with 12 nucleotides matching TRBD2. The length of the CDR3 is 16 residues. V lost 2 bases, J lost 6 bases, and 5 bases stayed unmatched. Germline CDR1 reads MNHNY; CDR2 reads SVGAGI (reference sequence). The CDR3 loop reads CASSYPRLAGVNEQFF. The CDR3 coding sequence is TGTGCCAGCAGTTACCCGAGACTAGCGGGGGTCAATGAGCAGTTCTTC.

CDR3 nucleotides: TGCAGCGGGACAGGGGGGAACACTGAAGCTTTCTTT. Protein product: CSGTGGNTEAFF. This chain links TRBV29-1 with TRBJ1-1; 10 bases align to TRBD1. Germline V gene lookup returns CDR1 SQVTM and CDR2 ANQGSEA. CDR3 length equals 12 residues. V lost 7 bases to trimming and J lost 1 base; unmatched junction nucleotides: 0. The entire variable domain, with the rest obtained from reference TRBV29-1 and TRBJ1-1, is as follows: SAVISQKPSRDICQRGTSLTIQCQVDSQVTMMFWYRQQPGQSLTLIATANQGSEATYESGFVIDKFPISRPNLTFSTLTVSNMSPEDSSIYLCSGTGGNTEAFFGQGTRLTVV.

The chain couples TRBV18 to TRBJ2-1, with 11 positions matching TRBD2. V was clipped by 3 bases and J by 4 bases; unmatched bases: 5. This CDR3 has 16 amino acids. Germline V gene lookup returns CDR1 KGHSH and CDR2 LQKENI. The CDR3 nucleotides read TGTGCCAGCTCACCCCAGGGGACTAGCGGTTACAATGAGCAGTTCTTC. Translated: CASSPQGTSGYNEQFF. Using reference TRBV18 and TRBJ2-1 for the parts outside the CDR3, the full variable domain is NAGVMQNPRHLVRRRGQEARLRCSPMKGHSHVYWYRQLPEEGLKFMVYLQKENIIDESGMPKERFSAEFPKEGPSILRIQQVVRGDSAAYFCASSPQGTSGYNEQFFGPGTRLTVL.

This chain joins TRBV19 and TRBJ2-7, with 10 bases that match TRBD2. The V and J ends lost 5 bases and 2 bases, in that order; junction bases with no gene match: 12. The CDR3 consists of 17 residues. Germline V gene data show CDR1 as LNHDA and CDR2 as SQIVND (reference sequence). The CDR3 reads CASSHPSGSGPAYEQYF. The DNA for the CDR3 is TGTGCCAGTAGTCACCCTAGCGGGAGTGGGCCGGCCTACGAGCAGTACTTC.

The chain recombines TRBV11-1 with TRBJ2-7; maybe TRBD2 (6 bases). V lost 0 bases and J lost 7, with 13 bases in between. Germline V gives CDR1 SGHAT, CDR2 FQDESV (reference sequence). This CDR3 contains 14 residues. The CDR3 nucleotides are TGTGCCAGCAGCTTAGCCGGGGGTTTAAGGGAGCAGTACTTC. Protein: CASSLAGGLREQYF.

This clone came up a few times. The gene calls are TRBV6-5 and TRBJ2-1; 12 bases fit TRBD2. The CDR3 sequence is 13 residues long. Germline-derived CDR1 and CDR2 are MNHEY and SVGAGI. V dropped 6 bases and J dropped 13; count of bases not matched to a gene: 7. CDR3 sequence (DNA): TGTGCCAGCAGCCGGACTAGCGGGACACACCAGTTCTTC. Its protein is CASSRTSGTHQFF.

This clone occurred once. This sample also contains other DNA sequences that code for the same CDR3. The V gene is TRBV6-1, the J gene TRBJ2-3; possible D gene TRBD1, 6 bases. This CDR3 contains 15 residues. Trimming removed 2 bases at V and 0 bases at J, with 9 bases between. Germline V gene sequence: CDR1 MNHNS, CDR2 SASEGT. CDR3 loop: CASSEPGASTDTQYF. CDR3 nucleotides: TGTGCCAGCAGTGAACCAGGGGCAAGCACAGATACGCAGTATTTT.

The chain carries TRBV5-1 and TRBJ2-3; TRBD1 agrees at 10 bases. The CDR3 spans 16 residues. The germline V gene has CDR1 SGHRS and CDR2 YFSETQ. With V trimmed by 2 bases and J by 1 base, 4 bases remained unmatched. In DNA form, the CDR3 reads TGCGCCAGCAGCTTCGGGACAGGGGAGGGCACAGATACGCAGTATTTT. Its translation is CASSFGTGEGTDTQYF.

This clone was recorded only once. The chain employs TRBV10-3 and TRBJ1-2, with unresolved D. Per germline, CDR1 ENHRY and CDR2 SYGVKD. Trimming removed 2 bases from V and 1 base from J, with 5 bases in between. This CDR3 spans 13 amino acids. Here the CDR3 reads CAISETVNYGYTF. The CDR3 DNA follows: TGTGCCATCAGTGAGACAGTTAACTATGGCTACACCTTC.

This sequence joins TRBV11-2 and TRBJ2-7; TRBD1 matches 7 bases. The CDR3 is 15 residues long. The germline V gene has CDR1 SGHAT and CDR2 FQNNGV. V shed 4 bases, J shed 2 bases, and the junction held 8 bases outside the gene matches. CDR3 sequence reads: CASSWFQGVTYEQYF. CDR3 nucleotides: TGTGCCAGCAGCTGGTTTCAGGGGGTTACCTACGAGCAGTACTTC. Full variable domain (missing parts from reference TRBV11-2 and TRBJ2-7): EAGVAQSPRYKIIEKRQSVAFWCNPISGHATLYWYQQILGQGPKLLIQFQNNGVVDDSQLPKDRFSAERLKGVDSTLKIQPAKLEDSAVYLCASSWFQGVTYEQYFGPGTRLTVT.